This T cell receptor beta chain was profiled in a study of a mutant IDH1 vaccine in newly diagnosed glioma (dated by TCRdb to the early 2020s). For context, the study as a whole: The roughly 32 treated patients were 62.5% male and about 40% female, with a mean age of approximately 38 years. Peripheral blood was collected at six visits: V03 (baseline), V05, V07, V10, V12 and V13. Longitudinal TCRB deep sequencing was performed for 20 to 30 treated patients wherever samples were available for exploratory analyses. Prior to enrollment, standard therapy consisting of radiotherapy alone, temozolomide alone, or radiochemotherapy with temozolomide had been administered to patients, with the combination being received by most patients.

This clone has more than one count but fewer than ten. Its binding antigen is unknown. Within one base of it there is no much larger clone, and no base qualities were kept. Trimming at the junction amounts to 5 bases on V and 11 bases on J, and the germline ends lie 18 bases apart. CDR1 is given as SGHTA and CDR2 as FQGNSA, both from the germline V gene. Spanning cysteine to phenylalanine, the CDR3 consists of 13 amino acids. The read is trimmed to its CDR3 DNA, 39 bases read in frame from base 1. What the study reported, not specific to this receptor: Availability determined which PBMC samples were chosen for TCRB deep sequencing. The authors stated that sample limitations prevented analyses of patient blood samples from being reproduced. Immune responses induced by the vaccine were seen in over 80% of patients across multiple MHC alleles. Pseudoprogression appeared unrelated to alterations in the top peripheral T cell clonotypes detected by TCRB sequencing.

Read against the paper, the sample's time point label means: baseline, week 1 (first vaccination visit). What the treatment or condition label conveys for this sample: pre-vaccination baseline after standard-of-care therapy. Donors had newly diagnosed WHO grade 3 or 4 IDH1-mutant astrocytomas with loss of nuclear ATRX. The samples were drawn from NOA16, a multicentre, single-arm, open-label phase I trial in Germany that tested a mutant IDH1 peptide vaccine in humans for the first time. For immunogenicity testing, the blood drawn at visit V03 was used as the baseline sample. Genomic DNA for TCRB sequencing was isolated from EDTA blood with the DNeasy Blood and Tissue Kit. Receptor libraries were prepared by the immunoSEQ multiplex PCR assay. Rearranged TCR beta chain sequences were amplified using the hsTCRB Kit according to the manufacturer's protocol. Sequencing of TCRB libraries was carried out on an Illumina MiSeq. Regarding the original processing steps: The kit vendor's proprietary platform handled demultiplexing, trimming and gene mapping. The table was pulled from immuneACCESS by TCRdb, which kept in-frame rearrangements only. Such tables lose some clones; where checked, under half of the loss comes from unresolved V genes, and the rest has no known cause. V and J calls and clone size are copied from that table; D and trimming were computed from the DNA. The sample table records about 67,000 clones; around 82% of these occur just once. Of the sample, about 4.5% is held by the ten largest clones.

The V and J genes are TRBV7-2 and TRBJ1-1, with the D gene not clear enough to name. This clonotype was obtained from a young woman with glioma. Some clones in this sample may be carry-over from other donors' samples. The sequenced sample was peripheral blood mononuclear cells (PBMCs), obtained from a glioma patient treated with radiotherapy, temozolomide or both. The CDR3 region reads CASSPSSALPAFF. The nucleotides are TGTGCCAGCAGCCCGTCATCAGCCCTACCCGCTTTCTTT.